Presented here are 11 T cell receptor beta chains from one specimen sequenced in a study of response to subunit inactivated influenza vaccine. Each CDR3 protein is one row after TCRdb ran MiXCR on the RT-PCR reads. Of about 620,000 distinct CDR3 sequences in the sample, over 9% were seen once. These data also featured in a second study, about T cells expressing NK-cell markers. Per that study: In generating TCR beta cDNA, 5'RACE template switching with UMIs was used.

Sample: PBMCs from blood, taken on the day of vaccination. These receptors were taken from a man aged 45-65 years who received an inactivated influenza vaccine.

The CDR3 sequence: CATSDVRRGQETQYF. The CDR3 nucleotides are TGTGCCACCAGTGATGTACGGAGGGGACAAGAGACCCAGTACTTC. The chain links TRBV24-1 to TRBJ2-5; D perhaps matches TRBD2 (6 bases). The ends were cut back, 3 bases at V and 2 bases at J, with 12 bases in the middle. The CDR3 totals 15 residues. The V gene's germline CDR1 is KGHDR and CDR2 SFDVKD.

This clonotype was observed a handful of times. The genes are TRBV9 and TRBJ2-1, with 10 bases aligning to TRBD2. V was pared by 4 bases and J by 7 bases, with 5 bases of the junction left unmatched. CDR1 is SGDLS and CDR2 is YYNGEE in the germline V gene. This CDR3 is built from 14 residues. The CDR3 spells CASSTGTSDNEQFF. Written as DNA, the CDR3 is TGTGCCAGCAGCACGGGGACTAGCGATAATGAGCAGTTCTTC.

This clonotype has only a few counts. The chain recombines TRBV12-3 or TRBV12-4 with TRBJ1-1; TRBD1 is a possible D gene (6 bases). This CDR3 has 15 residues. V shed 3 bases and J shed 0 bases, with 11 bases lying between them. The DNA of the CDR3 is TGTGCCAGCAGTTTCAACGACAGGATGAACACTGAAGCTTTCTTT. Translating it yields CASSFNDRMNTEAFF.

This clonotype was counted only a few times. The genes are TRBV7-9 and TRBJ2-3; perhaps TRBD2 as D (5 bases). The V end lost 0 bases, the J end lost 0 bases, and 7 bases lay between the germline ends. In germline, CDR1 is SEHNR, CDR2 FQNEAQ (reference sequence). This CDR3 spans 15 amino acids. The CDR3 is CASSLAGISTDTQYF. DNA for the CDR3: TGTGCCAGCAGCTTAGCCGGGATTAGCACAGATACGCAGTATTTT.

This clonotype has just a few counts. The genes are TRBV9 and TRBJ2-5, with 9 bases aligning to TRBD1. Germline V CDR1 and CDR2: SGDLS, YYNGEE. There are 14 residues in the CDR3. Trimming at V came to 3 bases and at J to 3 bases, leaving 3 bases not matched to a gene. CDR3 sequence reads: CASSDRQGEETQYF. The CDR3 nucleotides read TGTGCCAGCAGCGACCGACAGGGGGAAGAGACCCAGTACTTC.

This clonotype showed up just a few times. The rearrangement joins TRBV5-1 to TRBJ2-3; D uncertain. With 2 bases removed from V and 1 base from J, the gap between germline ends came to 11 bases. Germline V lookup: CDR1 SGHRS, CDR2 YFSETQ. The CDR3 is 15 residues long. The CDR3 DNA follows: TGCGCCAGCAGCTTAGCAAATACGCGCACAGATACGCAGTATTTT. Amino acid sequence: CASSLANTRTDTQYF.

The rearrangement uses TRBV5-1 and TRBJ2-1, with 10 nucleotides matching TRBD1. Germline loops: CDR1 SGHRS, CDR2 YFSETQ. The CDR3 loop spans 16 amino acids. The V and J ends lost 0 bases and 6 bases, in that order; junction bases with no gene match: 6. This CDR3 is CASSLGGTGAGNEQFF. DNA for the CDR3: TGCGCCAGCAGCTTGGGTGGGACAGGGGCAGGCAATGAGCAGTTCTTC. The variable domain in full, completed from reference TRBV5-1 and TRBJ2-1, reads KAGVTQTPRYLIKTRGQQVTLSCSPISGHRSVSWYQQTPGQGLQFLFEYFSETQRNKGNFPGRFSGRQFSNSRSEMNVSTLELGDSALYLCASSLGGTGAGNEQFFGPGTRLTVL.

At least ten counts were recorded for this clonotype. The chain combines TRBV28 with TRBJ2-1, with 7 bases matching TRBD2. J lost 9 bases, V lost 2 bases, and 4 bases had no gene match. CDR3 length equals 13 residues. Looked up from germline, CDR1 is MDHEN and CDR2 is SYDVKM. The DNA for the CDR3 is TGTGCCAGCAGTTTAAAACTAGCGTCTGAGCAGTTCTTC. Translated: CASSLKLASEQFF.

The rearrangement joins TRBV10-3 to TRBJ2-1; perhaps TRBD1 as D (5 bases). This CDR3 has 15 amino acids. Trimming shortened V by 2 bases and J by 2 bases, and 10 bases separated the two germline ends. Germline V gene data show CDR1 as ENHRY and CDR2 as SYGVKD. CDR3: CAISEGQGPYNEQFF. In nucleotides, the CDR3 is TGTGCCATCAGTGAGGGTCAGGGCCCCTACAATGAGCAGTTCTTC.

V is TRBV12-3 or TRBV12-4 and J is TRBJ2-7; D possibly corresponds to TRBD1 (5 bases). The V end was cut by 1 base, the J end by 5 bases, with 9 bases between. The CDR3 is 13 amino acids. In DNA, the CDR3 is TGTGCCAGCAGTTTAGGGGCAGGGCACGAGCAGTACTTC. Translating gives CASSLGAGHEQYF.

This clonotype occurred a few times. The chain employs TRBV5-1 and TRBJ2-2; 8 nucleotides align to TRBD1. Germline V gives CDR1 SGHRS, CDR2 YFSETQ. CDR3 length equals 15 residues. V trimming: 6 bases; J trimming: 1 base; junction bases outside the gene matches: 5. The CDR3, as DNA: TGCGCCAGCACCCAGGGACAGGTGAACACCGGGGAGCTGTTTTTT. Translated, it gives CASTQGQVNTGELFF.